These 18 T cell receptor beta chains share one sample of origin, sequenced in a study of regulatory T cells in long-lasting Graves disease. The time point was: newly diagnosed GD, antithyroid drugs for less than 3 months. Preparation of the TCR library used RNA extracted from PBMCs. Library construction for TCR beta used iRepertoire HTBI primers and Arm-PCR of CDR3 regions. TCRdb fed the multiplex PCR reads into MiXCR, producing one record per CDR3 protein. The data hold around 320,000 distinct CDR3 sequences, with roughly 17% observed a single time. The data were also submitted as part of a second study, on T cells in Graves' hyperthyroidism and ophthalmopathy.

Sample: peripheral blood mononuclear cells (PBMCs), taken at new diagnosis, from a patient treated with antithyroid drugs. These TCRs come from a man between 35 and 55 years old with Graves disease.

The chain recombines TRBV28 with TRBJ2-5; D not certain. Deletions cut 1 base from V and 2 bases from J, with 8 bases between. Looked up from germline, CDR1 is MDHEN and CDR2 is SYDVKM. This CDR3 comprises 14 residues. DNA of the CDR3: TGTGCCAGCAGTTTATCCGTCGGACAAGAGACCCAGTACTTC. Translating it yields CASSLSVGQETQYF.

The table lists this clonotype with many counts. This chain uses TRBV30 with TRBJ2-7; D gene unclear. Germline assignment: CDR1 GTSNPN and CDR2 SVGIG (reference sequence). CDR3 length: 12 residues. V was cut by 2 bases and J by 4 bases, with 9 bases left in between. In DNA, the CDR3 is TGTGCCTGGAGTCCTTTCAGGTACGAGCAGTACTTC. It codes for CAWSPFRYEQYF.

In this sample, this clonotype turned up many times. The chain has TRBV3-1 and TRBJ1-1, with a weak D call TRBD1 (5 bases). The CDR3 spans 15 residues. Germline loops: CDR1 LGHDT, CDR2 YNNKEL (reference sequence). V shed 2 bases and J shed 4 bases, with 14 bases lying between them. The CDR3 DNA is TGTGCCAGCAGCCAAAGTCTGATTGGGGGCACTGAAGCTTTCTTT. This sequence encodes CASSQSLIGGTEAFF.

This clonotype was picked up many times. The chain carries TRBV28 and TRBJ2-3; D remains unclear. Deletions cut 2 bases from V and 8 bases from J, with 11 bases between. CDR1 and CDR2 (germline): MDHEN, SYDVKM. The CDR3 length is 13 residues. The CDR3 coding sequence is TGTGCCAGCAGTTTACGGTCGTTGGGTACGCAGTATTTT. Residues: CASSLRSLGTQYF.

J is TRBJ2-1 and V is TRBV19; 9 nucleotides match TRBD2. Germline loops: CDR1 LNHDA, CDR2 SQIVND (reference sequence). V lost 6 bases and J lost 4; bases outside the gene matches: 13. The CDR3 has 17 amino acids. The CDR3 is CASSHYPPSGTYNEQFF. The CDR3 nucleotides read TGTGCCAGTAGCCATTACCCTCCTAGCGGGACTTACAATGAGCAGTTCTTC.

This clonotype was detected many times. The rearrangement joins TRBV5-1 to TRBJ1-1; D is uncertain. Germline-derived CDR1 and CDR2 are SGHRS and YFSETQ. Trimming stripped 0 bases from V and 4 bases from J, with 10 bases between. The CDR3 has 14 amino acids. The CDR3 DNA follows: TGCGCCAGCAGCTTGGGGGGAGGGCGCACTGAAGCTTTCTTT. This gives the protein CASSLGGGRTEAFF.

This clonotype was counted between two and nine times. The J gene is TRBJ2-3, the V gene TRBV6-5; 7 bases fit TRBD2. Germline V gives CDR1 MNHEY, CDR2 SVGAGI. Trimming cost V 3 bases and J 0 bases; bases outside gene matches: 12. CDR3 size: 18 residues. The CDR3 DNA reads TGTGCCAGCAGTTATGAGGCCCTCCGCGGGGGAAGCACAGATACGCAGTATTTT. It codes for CASSYEALRGGSTDTQYF.

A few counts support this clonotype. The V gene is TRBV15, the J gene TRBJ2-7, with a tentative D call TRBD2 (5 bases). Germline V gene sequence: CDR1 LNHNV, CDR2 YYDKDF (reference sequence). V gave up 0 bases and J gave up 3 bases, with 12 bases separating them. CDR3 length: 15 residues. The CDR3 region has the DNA TGTGCCACCAGCAGAGAGGGAGACCCCGGCTACGAGCAGTACTTC. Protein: CATSREGDPGYEQYF.

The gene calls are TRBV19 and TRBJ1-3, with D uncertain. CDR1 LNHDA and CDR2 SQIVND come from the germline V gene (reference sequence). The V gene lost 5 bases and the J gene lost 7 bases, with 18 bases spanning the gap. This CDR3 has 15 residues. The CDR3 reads CASSGPTGGRNTIYF. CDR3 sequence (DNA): TGTGCCAGTAGTGGACCGACCGGTGGACGGAACACCATATATTTT.

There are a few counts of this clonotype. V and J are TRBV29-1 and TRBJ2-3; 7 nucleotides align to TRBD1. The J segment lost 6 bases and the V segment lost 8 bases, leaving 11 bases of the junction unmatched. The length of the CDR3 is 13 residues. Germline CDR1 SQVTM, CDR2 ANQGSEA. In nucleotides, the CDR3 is TGCAGCACCCATGACAGGGCCGGGGATACGCAGTATTTT. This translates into CSTHDRAGDTQYF.

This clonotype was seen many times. In nucleotides, the CDR3 is TGTGCCAGCAGCCAAGGGGGTCCGGTCCAAGAGACCCAGTACTTC. Translated, it gives CASSQGGPVQETQYF. V and J are TRBV3-1 and TRBJ2-5; D is unclear. CDR1 is LGHDT and CDR2 is YNNKEL in the germline V gene (reference sequence). V lost 1 base and J lost 1, with 10 bases in between. The CDR3 is 15 amino acids.

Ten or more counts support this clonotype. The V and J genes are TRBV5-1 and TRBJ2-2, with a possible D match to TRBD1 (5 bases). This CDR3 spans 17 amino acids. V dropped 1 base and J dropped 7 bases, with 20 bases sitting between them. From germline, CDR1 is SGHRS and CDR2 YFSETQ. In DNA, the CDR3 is TGCGCCAGCAGCTTGTTGGCAGGGCGTCGCATTGACGGGGAGCTGTTTTTT. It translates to CASSLLAGRRIDGELFF.

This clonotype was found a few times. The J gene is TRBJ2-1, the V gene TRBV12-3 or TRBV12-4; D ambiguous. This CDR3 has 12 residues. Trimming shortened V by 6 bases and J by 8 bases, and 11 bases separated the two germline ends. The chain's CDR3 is CASSPLVDEQFF. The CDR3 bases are TGTGCCAGCAGCCCCTTGGTGGATGAGCAGTTCTTC.

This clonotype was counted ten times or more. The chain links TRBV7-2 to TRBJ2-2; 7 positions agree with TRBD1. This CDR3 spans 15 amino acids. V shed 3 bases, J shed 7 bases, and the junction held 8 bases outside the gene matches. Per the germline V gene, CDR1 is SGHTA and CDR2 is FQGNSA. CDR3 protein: CASSFRQGGVGELFF. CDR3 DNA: TGTGCCAGCAGCTTCAGACAGGGTGGTGTCGGGGAGCTGTTTTTT.

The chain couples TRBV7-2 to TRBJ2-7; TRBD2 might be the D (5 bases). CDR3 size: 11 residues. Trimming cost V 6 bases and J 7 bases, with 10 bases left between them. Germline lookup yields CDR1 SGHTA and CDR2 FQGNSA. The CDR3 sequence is CASSVRGEQYF. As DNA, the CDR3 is TGTGCCAGCAGTGTTAGAGGGGAGCAGTACTTC.

The chain's CDR3 is CASRRTGRGGYTF. The CDR3 DNA sequence: TGTGCCAGTAGAAGGACAGGGCGCGGTGGCTACACCTTC. This chain links TRBV19 with TRBJ1-2; 8 bases fit TRBD1. The germline gives CDR1 LNHDA, CDR2 SQIVND (reference sequence). V was clipped by 6 bases and J by 7 bases; unmatched bases: 7. The CDR3 is 13 residues long.

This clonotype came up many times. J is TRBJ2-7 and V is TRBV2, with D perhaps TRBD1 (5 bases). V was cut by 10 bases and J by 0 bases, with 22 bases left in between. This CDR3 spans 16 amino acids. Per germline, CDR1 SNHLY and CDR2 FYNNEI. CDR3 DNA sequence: TGTGCCAACGGGCCGAGTAGCAGGGCCAACTCCTACGAGCAGTACTTC. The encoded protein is CANGPSSRANSYEQYF. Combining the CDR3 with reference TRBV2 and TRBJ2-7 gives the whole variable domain EPEVTQTPSHQVTQMGQEVILRCVPISNHLYFYWYRQILGQKVEFLVSFYNNEISEKSEIFDDQFSVERPDGSNFTLKIRSTKLEDSAMYFCANGPSSRANSYEQYFGPGTRLTVT.

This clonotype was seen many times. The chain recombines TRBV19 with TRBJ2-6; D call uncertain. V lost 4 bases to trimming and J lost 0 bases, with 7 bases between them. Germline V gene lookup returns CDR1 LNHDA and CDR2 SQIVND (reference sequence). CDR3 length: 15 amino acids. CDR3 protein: CASSTQLSGANVLTF. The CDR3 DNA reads TGTGCCAGTAGTACACAGCTCTCTGGGGCCAACGTCCTGACTTTC.